This T cell receptor beta chain was recorded in a study of blood T cell repertoires in COVID-19. Study-wide background: The cDNA or gDNA used as material had been derived from T cells, B-cell-depleted T cells, or PBMCs.

The data were produced by immunoSEQ multiplex PCR, yet TCRdb's version contains in-frame clones alone and is incomplete. The sample holds about 220,000 clones, 82% seen once. Followed longitudinally, the Seattle patients had been enrolled during active infection. Germline CDR1 is MNHEY and CDR2 is SVGAGI. The CDR3 consists of 15 residues. J was trimmed by 5 bases and V by 6 bases; bases with no gene match: 5. The chain recombines TRBV6-5 with TRBJ2-2; 11 nucleotides agree with TRBD1. This receptor was taken from a woman in her seventies with COVID-19, enrolled during active disease. Sequences were obtained from peripheral blood. The CDR3 DNA sequence: TGTGCCAGCAGGAGCGGACAGGGGGCTACCGGGGAGCTGTTTTTT. Its translation is CASRSGQGATGELFF.